Listed here are 10 T cell receptor beta chains from one sample, sequenced in a study of blood T cell repertoires in COVID-19 (dated by TCRdb to 2018 to 2021). Libraries were constructed by the immunoSEQ multiplex PCR assay. The immuneACCESS repertoire file appears here via TCRdb, limited to in-frame rearrangements. These files lack a portion of the clones; in checked studies, under half of the deficit traces to unresolved V genes, and the cause of the others is not known. The sample profile shows fewer than 200,000 clones; approximately 90% of them were found once. Under 15% of the sample is in the top ten clones. Sequencing used peripheral blood. The receptor set was obtained from a woman in her seventies with COVID-19, enrolled during active disease.

The rearrangement uses TRBV7-6 and TRBJ2-2; 8 positions match TRBD2. The CDR3 loop spans 15 amino acids. Germline loops: CDR1 SGHVS, CDR2 FNYEAQ. Trimming at V came to 0 bases and at J to 5 bases, leaving 2 bases not matched to a gene. This CDR3 reads CASSLASGRTGELFF. CDR3 nucleotide sequence: TGTGCCAGCAGCTTAGCCAGCGGGAGAACCGGGGAGCTGTTTTTT.

The chain is built from TRBV28 and TRBJ1-4; TRBD1 matches at 9 bases. After removal of 2 bases from V and 7 bases from J, the junction contained 8 bases not matched to a gene. Germline V gene data show CDR1 as MDHEN and CDR2 as SYDVKM. The CDR3 totals 16 residues. CDR3 nucleotide sequence: TGTGCCAGCAGTTTAATAGTTCGGGACAGGGCTGAAAAACTGTTTTTT. This sequence encodes CASSLIVRDRAEKLFF.

This clone is a singleton in its sample. The chain uses TRBV29-1 and TRBJ2-7, with D maybe TRBD1 (5 bases). Trimming removed 4 bases at V and 5 bases at J, with 12 bases between. In germline, CDR1 is SQVTM, CDR2 ANQGSEA. CDR3 length equals 12 residues. CDR3 protein: CSVGKGPDEQYF. The CDR3 bases are TGCAGCGTTGGGAAGGGGCCAGACGAGCAGTACTTC.

The chain uses TRBV24-1 and TRBJ2-7; a possible D gene is TRBD1 (6 bases). There are 13 residues in the CDR3. The germline V gene encodes CDR1 KGHDR and CDR2 SFDVKD. V was trimmed by 5 bases and J by 3 bases, leaving 10 bases between them. The DNA of the CDR3 is TGTGCCACCAGTGTGGGCAGGGGCTACGAGCAGTACTTC. Its translation is CATSVGRGYEQYF.

The V and J genes are TRBV4-1 and TRBJ1-4; maybe TRBD1 (5 bases). CDR3 size: 14 residues. V gave up 1 base and J gave up 6 bases, with 9 bases separating them. Germline V gene sequence: CDR1 MGHRA, CDR2 YSYEKL. The chain's CDR3 is CASSQGGEYEKLFF. CDR3 sequence (DNA): TGCGCCAGCAGCCAAGGGGGCGAATATGAAAAACTGTTTTTT.

The chain couples TRBV19 to TRBJ2-1, with 7 bases aligning to TRBD1. Unmatched junction bases numbered 5, after V lost 3 bases and J lost 12 bases. Germline values: CDR1 LNHDA, CDR2 SQIVND (reference sequence). CDR3 length: 12 residues. The CDR3 sequence is CASSIKGAMQFF. The CDR3 bases are TGTGCCAGTAGTATTAAGGGGGCTATGCAGTTCTTC. The full variable domain, in which reference TRBV19 and TRBJ2-1 provide the parts outside the CDR3, is DGGITQSPKYLFRKEGQNVTLSCEQNLNHDAMYWYRQDPGQGLRLIYYSQIVNDFQKGDIAEGYSVSREKKESFPLTVTSAQKNPTAFYLCASSIKGAMQFFGPGTRLTVL.

The chain links TRBV6-6 to TRBJ1-1; perhaps TRBD1 as D (5 bases). The CDR3 sequence is 14 residues long. Trimming shortened V by 0 bases and J by 3 bases, and 8 bases separated the two germline ends. Germline values: CDR1 MNHNY, CDR2 SVGAGI (reference sequence). CDR3 amino acids: CASSYSGAYTEAFF. Written as DNA, the CDR3 is TGTGCCAGCAGTTACTCAGGGGCGTACACTGAAGCTTTCTTT.

The rearrangement links TRBV19 to TRBJ2-3; 10 positions agree with TRBD2. The CDR3 extends over 15 amino acids. CDR1 and CDR2 (germline): LNHDA, SQIVND (reference sequence). J lost 1 base, V lost 3 bases, and 1 base had no gene match. CDR3 protein: CASSIGTSGTDTQYF. The CDR3 bases are TGTGCCAGTAGTATCGGGACTAGCGGCACAGATACGCAGTATTTT.

This chain connects TRBV20-1 to TRBJ1-3, with D possibly being TRBD1 (5 bases). Looked up from germline, CDR1 is DFQATT and CDR2 is SNEGSKA (reference sequence). The CDR3 has 14 amino acids. V lost 3 bases and J 0 bases, leaving 9 bases between the germline ends. The CDR3 protein is CSASAGSSGNTIYF. The DNA for the CDR3 is TGCAGTGCTAGTGCAGGGTCCTCTGGAAACACCATATATTTT.

This clone was picked up one time. CDR3 nucleotides: TGTGCCAGCAGTTCGTCCGGGACAGACTATGGCTACACCTTC. This codes for CASSSSGTDYGYTF. The chain uses TRBV6-5 and TRBJ1-2, with 7 bases lining up with TRBD1. The CDR3 consists of 14 residues. Germline CDR1 and CDR2: MNHEY and SVGAGI. After removal of 4 bases from V and 3 bases from J, the junction contained 5 bases not matched to a gene.